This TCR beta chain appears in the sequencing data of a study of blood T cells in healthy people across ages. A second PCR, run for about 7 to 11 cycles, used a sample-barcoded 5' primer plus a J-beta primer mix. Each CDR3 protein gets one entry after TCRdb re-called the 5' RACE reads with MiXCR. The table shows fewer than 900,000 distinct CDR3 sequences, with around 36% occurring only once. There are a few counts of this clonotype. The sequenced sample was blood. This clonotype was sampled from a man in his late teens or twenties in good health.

Written as DNA, the CDR3 is TGTGCTAGTGGCTTAACAGGTAGTGGCACTGAAGCTTTCTTT. It is translated as CASGLTGSGTEAFF. This chain connects TRBV12-5 to TRBJ1-1; D is perhaps TRBD1 (5 bases). The CDR3 extends over 14 amino acids. V lost 6 bases, J lost 4 bases, and 15 bases lay in between. The germline gives CDR1 LGHNT, CDR2 FRNRAP.